Listed below are T cell receptor beta chains from one sample, sequenced in a study of cytomegalovirus exposure and HLA in healthy donors. The repertoire was sequenced with immunoSEQ multiplex PCR; TCRdb's copy has only in-frame clones and lacks some. The sample contains under 150,000 clones, 60% to 85% of which appear only once. The sequenced material came from PBMCs. These receptors originate from a woman in her 40s in good health and CMV-seronegative. The conserved cysteine and the conserved F or W are not part of the CDR3 here.

>TRBJ1-5|TRBV28
ASSLRVSNQPQH
>TRBJ1-3|TRBV7-9
ASSASTGAGNTIY
>TRBJ2-1|TRBV28
ASSLEWRANEQF
>TRBJ2-7|TRBV7-2
ASSLSGEQY
>TRBJ1-2|TRBV6-5
ASSYSAGNFYGYT
>TRBJ2-7|TRBV12-1
ASSLPDRSSYEQY
>TRBJ1-1|TRBV28
ASSLVQAAAF
>TRBJ2-3|TRBV6-6
ASLRTQGADTQY
>TRBJ2-5|TRBV7-9
ASSSTRAGGPWETQY
>TRBJ1-4|TRBV5-1
ASSLVHFSPTNEKLF
>TRBJ2-3|TRBV4-2
ASSQGRTDTQY
>TRBJ1-5|TRBV27
ASSLVGTGGGNQPQH
>TRBJ2-1|TRBV10-3
AIRGASYNEQF
>TRBJ2-1|TRBV28
ASSGASGSSYNEQF
>TRBJ1-5|TRBV7-2
ASSLQGSLQPQH
>TRBJ1-1|TRBV4-2
ASSQGWDINTEAF
>TRBJ1-3|TRBV28
ATSSGTAGNTIY
>TRBJ1-4|TRBV28
AGGTGSEKLF
>TRBJ2-2|TRBV28
ASRTAAPNTGELF
>TRBJ1-1|TRBV27
ASNLIARGRNTEAF
>TRBJ1-2|TRBV28
ASSSGQGGGYT
>TRBJ2-1|TRBV10-1
ASSDTPGQGINEQF
>TRBJ1-2|TRBV11-2
ASSLQDRVGGYT
>TRBJ2-5|TRBV5-1
ASSGGQDVETQY
>TRBJ2-7|TRBV5-5
ASRYRDSLSYEQY
>TRBJ2-1|TRBV11-2
ASSVLGFGSGRINEQF
>TRBJ2-7|TRBV4-1
ASSPLGEAAYEQY
>TRBJ2-7|TRBV28
ASLSFYPSYEQY
>TRBJ2-5|TRBV2
ASHRGRQETQY
>TRBJ1-1|TRBV5-5
ASSVYRGESTEAF
>TRBJ2-5|TRBV7-8
ASRSGAESFEQY
>TRBJ1-2|TRBV6-4
ASSDGTGGIGYT
>TRBJ1-1|TRBV10-2
ASSGAAGVHTEAF
>TRBJ2-4|TRBV4-3
ASSQGGVRNSQY
>TRBJ2-7|TRBV6-1
ASSPQGWSGYEQY
>TRBJ2-5|TRBV27
ASSLRGWQTQY
>TRBJ2-5|TRBV7-3
ASSPGLSQETQY
>TRBJ1-1|TRBV11-1
ASSDNENTEAF
>TRBJ2-7|TRBV9
ASSVTPTSSYEQY
>TRBJ1-5|TRBV10-2
ASSEQGSGQPQH
>TRBJ1-1|TRBV5-8
ASSFGQGPEAF
>TRBJ1-2|TRBV27
ASSPGGQLYGYT
>TRBJ1-6|TRBV5-1
ASSPPQGSPLH
>TRBJ2-3|TRBV11-2
ASSTDGLAGVTDTQY
>TRBJ1-1|TRBV7-9
ASIPDRGGSNTEAF
>-|TRBV27
ASSSGRAWYEQY
>TRBJ2-6|TRBV28
ASSLRGSGANVLT
>TRBJ2-7|TRBV12-5
ASGLRTGPYEQY
>TRBJ2-7|TRBV6-6
AISPLGGSYEQY
>TRBJ1-5|TRBV6-5
ASSPTGNQPQH
>TRBJ2-6|TRBV15
ATGQGGSGANVLT
>TRBJ1-1|TRBV28
ASSLQPDLGEAF
>TRBJ2-2|TRBV7-9
ASKLGAGPTGELF
>TRBJ1-3|TRBV7-6
ASSLGQALSGNTIY
>TRBJ2-2|TRBV7-2
ASSRLAGVVPGELF